This paragraph covers one TCR beta chain sequence. Its antigen remains unknown. These data come from a study of CD8 T cells in Susac syndrome. Findings and caveats of the study: None of the CD4+ T cell repertoires in Susac syndrome showed clonal expansion.

CD8+ and CD4+ T cells from blood underwent TCR beta sequencing. cDNA came from about 0.5 to 1 ug RNA primed by random hexamers. MiXCR was run by TCRdb on the immunoSEQ multiplex PCR reads, yielding one entry per CDR3 protein. This table holds about 200,000 distinct CDR3 sequences, about 91% found once. The sample taken for sequencing was CD4+ T cells from PBMCs. This clonotype was obtained from a human donor with Susac syndrome.

CDR3 sequence reads: CSVLDGSVREQYF. For the CDR3, the DNA is TGCAGCGTTCTTGACGGGAGTGTTCGCGAGCAGTACTTC. The chain combines TRBV29-1 with TRBJ2-7; tentative D call: TRBD2 (6 bases). This CDR3 is 13 amino acids long. The germline V and J ends were trimmed by 5 bases and 6 bases, with 17 bases remaining between them. Germline V gene sequence: CDR1 SQVTM, CDR2 ANQGSEA.